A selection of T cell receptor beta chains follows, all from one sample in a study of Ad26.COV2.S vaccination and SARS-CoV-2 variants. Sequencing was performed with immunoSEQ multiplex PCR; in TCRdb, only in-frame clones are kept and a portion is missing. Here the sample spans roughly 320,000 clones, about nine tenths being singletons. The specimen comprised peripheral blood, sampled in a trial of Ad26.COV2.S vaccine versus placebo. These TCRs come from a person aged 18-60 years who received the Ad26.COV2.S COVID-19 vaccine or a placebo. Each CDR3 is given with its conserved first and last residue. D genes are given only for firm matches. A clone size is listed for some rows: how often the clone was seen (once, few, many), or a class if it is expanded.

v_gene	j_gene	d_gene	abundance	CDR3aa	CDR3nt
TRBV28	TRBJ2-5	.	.	CASSSISSTGRYF	TGTGCCAGCAGTTCCATCTCCTCGACGGGGAGGTACTTC
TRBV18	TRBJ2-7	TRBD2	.	CASSLSGAAYEQYF	TGTGCCAGCTCACTTAGCGGGGCGGCCTACGAGCAGTACTTC
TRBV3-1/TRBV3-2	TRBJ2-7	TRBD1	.	CASSPWTGNYEQYF	TGTGCCAGCAGTCCTTGGACAGGGAACTACGAGCAGTACTTC
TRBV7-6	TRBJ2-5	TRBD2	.	CASSRPRGAGGQETQYF	TGTGCCAGCAGCAGACCCCGGGGCGCGGGGGGGCAAGAGACCCAGTACTTC
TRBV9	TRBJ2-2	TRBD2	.	CASSVESAGVNTGELFF	TGTGCCAGCAGCGTAGAATCGGCGGGGGTGAACACCGGGGAGCTGTTTTTT
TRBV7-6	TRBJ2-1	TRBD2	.	CASSLVPSGRNNEQFF	TGTGCCAGCAGCTTAGTTCCTAGCGGGAGAAACAATGAGCAGTTCTTC
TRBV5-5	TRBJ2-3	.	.	CASSSPGTDTQYF	TGTGCCAGCAGCTCCCCAGGGACAGATACGCAGTATTTT
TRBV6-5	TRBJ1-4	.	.	CASSSGGSKEKLFF	TGTGCCAGCAGTTCTGGCGGGTCGAAAGAAAAACTGTTTTTT
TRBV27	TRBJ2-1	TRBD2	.	CASRGGPYNEQFF	TGTGCCAGTCGGGGGGGCCCCTACAATGAGCAGTTCTTC
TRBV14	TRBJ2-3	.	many	CASSYRTTRAGTQYF	TGTGCCAGCAGCTATCGGACTACTCGAGCGGGTACGCAGTATTTT
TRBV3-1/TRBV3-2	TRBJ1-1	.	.	CASSQGSPTEAFF	TGTGCCAGCAGCCAAGGGTCTCCCACTGAAGCTTTCTTT
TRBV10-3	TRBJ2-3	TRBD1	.	CAIGTGGRADTQYF	TGTGCCATCGGAACAGGGGGCAGGGCAGATACGCAGTATTTT
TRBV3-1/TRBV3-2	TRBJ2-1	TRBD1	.	CASSHLGTGGLVEQFF	TGTGCCAGCAGCCACCTTGGGACAGGGGGACTTGTAGAACAGTTCTTC
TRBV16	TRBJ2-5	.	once	CASSPSRAGYQETQYF	TGTGCCAGCAGCCCCTCTAGGGCGGGTTACCAAGAGACCCAGTACTTC
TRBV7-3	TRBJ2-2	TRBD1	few	CASSQTGRGELFF	TGTGCCAGCAGCCAGACAGGGCGTGGGGAGCTGTTTTTT
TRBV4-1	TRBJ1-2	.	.	CASSQDLRDSYGYTF	TGCGCCAGCAGCCAAGATTTAAGGGATTCCTATGGCTACACCTTC
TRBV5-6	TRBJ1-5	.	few	CASSLGGGQPQHF	TGTGCCAGCAGCTTAGGAGGAGGACAGCCCCAGCATTTT
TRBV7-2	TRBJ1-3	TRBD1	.	CASSLAMAGGTGNTIYF	TGTGCCAGCAGCTTAGCGATGGCAGGGGGTACTGGAAACACCATATATTTT
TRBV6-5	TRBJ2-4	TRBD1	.	CASSKGQGRGNIQYF	TGTGCCAGCAGCAAGGGACAGGGACGGGGAAACATTCAGTACTTC
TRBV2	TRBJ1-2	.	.	CASRNPQGNYGYTF	TGTGCCAGCAGAAATCCGCAGGGGAACTATGGCTACACCTTC
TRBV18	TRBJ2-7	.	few	CASSPMRQASYEQYF	TGTGCCAGCTCACCAATGAGACAGGCCTCCTACGAGCAGTACTTC
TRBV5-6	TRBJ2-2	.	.	CASSNGWGKTGELFF	TGTGCCAGCAGCAACGGGTGGGGGAAGACCGGGGAGCTGTTTTTT
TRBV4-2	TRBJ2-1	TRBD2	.	CASSEAGGPTYNEQFF	TGTGCCAGCAGCGAAGCGGGGGGGCCTACCTACAATGAGCAGTTCTTC
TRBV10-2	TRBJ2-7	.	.	CASSGDSVFYSHYEQYF	TGCGCCAGCAGTGGGGATTCAGTGTTTTACAGCCACTACGAGCAGTACTTC
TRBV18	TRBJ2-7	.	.	CASSPGGGDAYEQYF	TGTGCCAGCTCACCTGGGGGCGGAGACGCCTACGAGCAGTACTTC
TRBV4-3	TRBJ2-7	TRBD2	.	CASSQASGGFYEQYF	TGCGCCAGCAGCCAAGCTAGCGGGGGGTTCTACGAGCAGTACTTC
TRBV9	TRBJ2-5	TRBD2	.	CASSALAGGRETQYF	TGTGCCAGCAGCGCGCTAGCGGGGGGCCGGGAGACCCAGTACTTC
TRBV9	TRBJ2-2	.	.	CASSVGSGELFF	TGTGCCAGCAGCGTAGGGAGCGGGGAGCTGTTTTTT
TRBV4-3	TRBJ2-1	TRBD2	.	CASSQRDGTSGGYEQFF	TGCGCCAGCAGCCAAAGAGACGGGACTAGCGGGGGGTATGAGCAGTTCTTC
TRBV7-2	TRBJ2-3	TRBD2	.	CASSLGGGGDTQYF	TGTGCCAGCAGCTTAGGCGGCGGGGGGGATACGCAGTATTTT
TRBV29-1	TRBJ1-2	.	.	CSVVAGSNYGYTF	TGCAGCGTTGTTGCAGGGAGCAACTATGGCTACACCTTC
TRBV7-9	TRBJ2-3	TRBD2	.	CASSLGRGAKNTQYF	TGTGCCAGCAGCTTAGGGCGGGGGGCGAAAAATACGCAGTATTTT
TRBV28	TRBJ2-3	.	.	CATEDGGRGDTQYF	TGTGCCACCGAGGACGGGGGCCGGGGAGATACGCAGTATTTT
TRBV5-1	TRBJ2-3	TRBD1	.	CASSLVRGQGSLRPGDTQYF	TGCGCCAGCAGCTTGGTCCGTGGACAGGGGTCCCTCCGTCCCGGGGATACGCAGTATTTT
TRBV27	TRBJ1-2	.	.	CASSLRQTAVGGYTF	TGTGCCAGCAGCCTTCGACAGACGGCCGTAGGGGGCTACACCTTC